This T cell receptor beta chain was obtained from a study of blood T cell repertoires in COVID-19. Overall study context: Sources were T cells, B-cell-depleted T cells, or PBMCs; the material itself was cDNA or gDNA.

In the original processing: How many nucleated cells were present was estimated from reference gene primer amplification. Measured with immunoSEQ multiplex PCR; TCRdb has only the in-frame clones, and not every one. That table furnishes V, J and clone size, whereas the DNA furnished D and trimming. The sample lists 130,000 or so clones, roughly 89% seen once, with 18% in the top ten. This clone was counted once. The ends were cut back, 2 bases at V and 8 bases at J, with 12 bases in the middle. This CDR3 is built from 14 residues. The germline CDR1 and CDR2 sequences are ENHRY and SYGVKD. Sample: peripheral blood. This TCR was recovered from a man between 50 and 59 years old with active or convalescent COVID-19. This sequence joins TRBV10-3 and TRBJ1-4; a weak D match, TRBD1 (5 bases). CDR3 DNA sequence: TGTGCCATCAGTGAGGGGGCGTTAGGCGAAAAACTGTTTTTT. Translated: CAISEGALGEKLFF.